The sequence of this T cell receptor (beta chain) was determined in a study of blood T cells in healthy people across ages. Study-wide results and caveats: There was no known CMV status for donors, so expanded clonotype changes were possibly confounded. Researchers said unsorted PBMCs prevented a conclusive naive versus antigen-experienced comparison. Observed TCR beta diversity per million T cells went down as age went up. This fall followed a roughly linear course with age.

The CDR3 runs 15 residues. With V trimmed by 4 bases and J by 4 bases, 7 bases remained unmatched. CDR1 and CDR2 (germline): SGHTA, FQGNSA. A second PCR of 7 to 11 cycles used a sample-barcoded 5' primer and a J-beta primer mix. The template-switch adaptor, which had 12 random nucleotides, put a tag on each cDNA molecule. MiXCR was run by TCRdb on the 5' RACE reads, yielding one entry per CDR3 protein. The sample includes roughly 1.4 million distinct CDR3 sequences, approximately 63% seen only once; the top ten take more than 6%. Remarks on this clonotype: Its antigen is not known.

The TCR comes from a man aged 18 to 29 in good health. Sequencing input: blood. The chain joins TRBV7-2 to TRBJ2-4; 7 bases align to TRBD1. CDR3 nucleotide sequence: TGTGCCAGCAGCTCAACCTCGGGACAGAAAAACATTCAGTACTTC. Translated: CASSSTSGQKNIQYF. Based on the CDR3 plus reference TRBV7-2 and TRBJ2-4, the full variable domain is GAGVSQSPSNKVTEKGKDVELRCDPISGHTALYWYRQSLGQGLEFLIYFQGNSAPDKSGLPSDRFSAERTGGSVSTLTIQRTQQEDSAVYLCASSSTSGQKNIQYFGAGTRLSVL.